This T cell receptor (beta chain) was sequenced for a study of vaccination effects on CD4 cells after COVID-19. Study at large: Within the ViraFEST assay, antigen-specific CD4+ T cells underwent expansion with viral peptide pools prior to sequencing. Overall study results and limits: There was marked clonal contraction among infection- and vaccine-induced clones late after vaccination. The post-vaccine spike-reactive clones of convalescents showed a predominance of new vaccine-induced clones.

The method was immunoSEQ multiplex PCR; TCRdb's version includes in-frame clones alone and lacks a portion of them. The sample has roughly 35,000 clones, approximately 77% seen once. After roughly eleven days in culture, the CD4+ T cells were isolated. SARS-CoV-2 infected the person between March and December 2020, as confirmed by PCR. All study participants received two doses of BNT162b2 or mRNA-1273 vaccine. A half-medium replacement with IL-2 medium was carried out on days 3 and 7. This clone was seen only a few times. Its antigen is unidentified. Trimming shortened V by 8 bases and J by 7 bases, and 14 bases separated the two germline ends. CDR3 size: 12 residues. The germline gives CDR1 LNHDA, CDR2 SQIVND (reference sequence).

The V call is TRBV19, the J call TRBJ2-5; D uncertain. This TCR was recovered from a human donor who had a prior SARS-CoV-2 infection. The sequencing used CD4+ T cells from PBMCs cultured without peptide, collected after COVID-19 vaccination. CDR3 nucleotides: TGTGCCAGTGCAACAAGGATGGGGACCCAGTACTTC. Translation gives CASATRMGTQYF.